One and the same sample provided the 7 T cell receptor beta chains below, sequenced in a study of blood T cell repertoires in COVID-19. Assay: immunoSEQ multiplex PCR; the TCRdb copy retains only in-frame clones and omits some. This sample has under 350,000 clones, with about 89% found just once. The sequenced sample consisted of peripheral blood. Receptors were obtained from a man aged 40-49 years with acute or convalescent COVID-19.

This CDR3 reads CASSQTSGAAYEQYF. The CDR3 nucleotides are TGCGCCAGCAGCCAGACCTCAGGGGCAGCCTACGAGCAGTACTTC. This sequence joins TRBV5-1 and TRBJ2-7; D is possibly TRBD1 (6 bases). In germline, CDR1 is SGHRS, CDR2 YFSETQ. V dropped 4 bases and J dropped 2 bases, with 16 bases sitting between them. CDR3 length: 15 amino acids.

This clone was counted once. This rearrangement joins TRBV30 to TRBJ2-1; a possible D gene is TRBD1 (6 bases). Trimming shortened V by 0 bases and J by 3 bases, and 6 bases separated the two germline ends. This CDR3 is built from 13 residues. Germline V gene sequence: CDR1 GTSNPN, CDR2 SVGIG (reference sequence). CDR3 nucleotide sequence: TGTGCCTGGAGTGTACAGGGCTACAATGAGCAGTTCTTC. This codes for CAWSVQGYNEQFF.

V gene TRBV7-2 combines with J gene TRBJ2-3; D gene ambiguous. Germline CDR1 reads SGHTA; CDR2 reads FQGNSA. Trimming took 3 bases from V and 4 from J, leaving 5 bases between them. CDR3 length: 12 residues. The CDR3 reads CASSLTADTQYF. As DNA, the CDR3 is TGTGCCAGCAGCTTGACTGCAGATACGCAGTATTTT.

The rearrangement joins TRBV3-1 (or the pseudogene TRBV3-2) to TRBJ1-2; no reliable D call. The germline V gene has CDR1 LGHDT and CDR2 YNNKEL (reference sequence). This CDR3 has 15 amino acids. V gave up 0 bases and J gave up 6 bases, with 14 bases separating them. CDR3 nucleotides: TGTGCCAGCAGCCAAGATCAAGGAGAATGGAATGGCTACACCTTC. Its translation is CASSQDQGEWNGYTF.

This chain uses TRBV7-9 with TRBJ2-5, with TRBD1 matching over 7 bases. Germline V lookup: CDR1 SEHNR, CDR2 FQNEAQ (reference sequence). V shed 3 bases, J shed 4 bases, and the junction held 8 bases outside the gene matches. This CDR3 region has 15 residues. The CDR3: CASSFRGMDLETQYF. In nucleotides, the CDR3 is TGTGCCAGCAGCTTCAGGGGGATGGATTTAGAGACCCAGTACTTC.

V gene TRBV11-2 combines with J gene TRBJ2-2; perhaps TRBD2 as D (6 bases). V was pared by 4 bases and J by 2 bases, with 14 bases between. The CDR3 loop spans 16 amino acids. CDR1 is SGHAT and CDR2 is FQNNGV in the germline V gene. DNA of the CDR3: TGTGCCAGCAGCTCCGACGACGGGGGAAACACCGGGGAGCTGTTTTTT. Its translation: CASSSDDGGNTGELFF.

The chain employs TRBV27 and TRBJ2-3, with 10 bases fitting TRBD2. Unmatched junction bases numbered 5, after V lost 3 bases and J lost 5 bases. CDR3 length equals 15 residues. CDR1 is MNHEY and CDR2 is SMNVEV in the germline V gene (reference sequence). The CDR3 protein is CASSFSGGPGDTQYF. The CDR3 DNA is TGTGCCAGCAGTTTTAGCGGGGGGCCTGGAGATACGCAGTATTTT.